The clone carrying this T cell receptor beta chain was counted only a few times. The antigen is not known. Sequencing used immunoSEQ multiplex PCR; TCRdb keeps in-frame clones, though not all of them. The sample lists roughly 50,000 clones; 89% were seen once. Mixed chimerism was transient after nonmyeloablative marrow transplants from related graft donors. This record comes from a study of Tregs in tolerant kidney transplant recipients. Study conclusions and caveats: In tolerant patients, donor-specific Tregs outgrew total Tregs, suggesting antigen-driven expansion. Expanding Tregs on activated donor B cells appeared to best identify donor-specific TCRbeta clones. Biological reproducibility was not directly addressed, but technical replication error appeared minimal.

V lost 2 bases to trimming and J lost 4 bases, with 9 bases between them. Germline assignment: CDR1 SEHNR and CDR2 FQNEAQ (reference sequence). This CDR3 is built from 13 residues. The sequencing used CD8+ T cells from blood (PBMCs), collected 12 months after the transplant. This receptor was taken from a human patient who received a combined kidney and bone marrow transplant. A share of the T cells may be of graft donor origin. This chain connects TRBV7-9 to TRBJ2-7; D perhaps matches TRBD2 (6 bases). CDR3 nucleotides: TGTGCCAGCAGCTTACCGGGGGTGTACGAGCAGTACTTC. It yields the protein CASSLPGVYEQYF.